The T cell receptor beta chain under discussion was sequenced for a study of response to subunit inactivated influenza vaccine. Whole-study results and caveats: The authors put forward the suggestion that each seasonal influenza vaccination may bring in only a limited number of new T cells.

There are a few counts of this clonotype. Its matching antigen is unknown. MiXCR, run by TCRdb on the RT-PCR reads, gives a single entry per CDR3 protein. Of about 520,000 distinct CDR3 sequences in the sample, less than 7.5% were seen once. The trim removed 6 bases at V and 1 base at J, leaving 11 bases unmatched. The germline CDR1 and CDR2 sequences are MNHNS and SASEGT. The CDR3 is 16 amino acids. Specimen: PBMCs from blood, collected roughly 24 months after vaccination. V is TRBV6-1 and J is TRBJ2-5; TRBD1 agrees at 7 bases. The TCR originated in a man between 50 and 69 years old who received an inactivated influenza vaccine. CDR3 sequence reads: CASSQVDRASQETQYF. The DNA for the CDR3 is TGTGCCAGCAGCCAAGTCGACAGGGCCTCCCAAGAGACCCAGTACTTC.